These T cell receptor beta chains were read from a single sample in a study of T-cell reconstitution after alpha-beta-depleted transplantation in children. One entry per CDR3 protein results from TCRdb running MiXCR on the PCR reads. The table includes about 360,000 distinct CDR3 sequences, 13% detected once. The source material was PBMCs, sampled from the stem cell graft. Receptor source: a human donor who donated a stem cell graft to a child with Fanconi anemia. Each CDR3 is given with its conserved first and last residue. Each record gives: V gene, J gene, D gene, clone size, CDR3 length, CDR3 DNA, CDR3 protein. A D gene is named only where the DNA matches it firmly. A row's size may be missing; if present it is once, few, many or a size class.

V: TRBV5-1; J: TRBJ2-3; D: .; size: few; length: 16; DNA: TGCGCCAGCAGCTTGGCCCAGCAGGGGGGGAGAGATACGCAGTATTTT; CDR3: CASSLAQQGGRDTQYF
V: TRBV7-8; J: TRBJ1-6; D: .; size: few; length: 15; DNA: TGTGCCAGCAGCTTACGAAGCTCCTATAATTCACCCCTCCACTTT; CDR3: CASSLRSSYNSPLHF
V: TRBV6-2/TRBV6-3; J: TRBJ2-2; D: TRBD1; size: few; length: 16; DNA: TGTGCCAGCAGGGATCCGGGACAGGGGGTTACCGGGGAGCTGTTTTTT; CDR3: CASRDPGQGVTGELFF
V: TRBV6-1; J: TRBJ2-2; D: TRBD1; size: many; length: 17; DNA: TGTGCCAGCAGCTCTTCCCGGACAGGGGGGGTCACCGGGGAGCTGTTTTTT; CDR3: CASSSSRTGGVTGELFF
V: TRBV7-2; J: TRBJ1-5; D: .; size: .; length: 12; DNA: TGTGCCAGCAGCCCGTATGATCAGCCCCAGCATTTT; CDR3: CASSPYDQPQHF
V: TRBV5-8; J: TRBJ1-1; D: .; size: .; length: 16; DNA: TGTGCCAGCAGCTGGCTGGCTAGGGGCGAGAACACTGAAGCTTTCTTT; CDR3: CASSWLARGENTEAFF
V: TRBV10-1; J: TRBJ2-1; D: TRBD2; size: few; length: 15; DNA: TGCGCCAGCAGCCCTCAGACTAGCGGGGAGGCTGAGCAGTTCTTC; CDR3: CASSPQTSGEAEQFF
V: TRBV2; J: TRBJ2-2; D: .; size: few; length: 14; DNA: TGTGCCAGCGGGACAACCCTGAACACCGGGGAGCTGTTTTTT; CDR3: CASGTTLNTGELFF
V: TRBV4-2; J: TRBJ2-6; D: .; size: .; length: 18; DNA: TGTGCCAGCAGCCAAGCAGGCGCGGGGAGCTCTGGGGCCAACGTCCTGACTTTC; CDR3: CASSQAGAGSSGANVLTF
V: TRBV5-1; J: TRBJ1-3; D: .; size: .; length: 16; DNA: TGCGCCAGCAGCTCACAGACAGGACTCTCTGGAAACACCATATATTTT; CDR3: CASSSQTGLSGNTIYF
V: TRBV13; J: TRBJ2-7; D: .; size: .; length: 16; DNA: TGTGCCAGCAGCTATATCTCAGGGGGACTTACCTACGAGCAGTACTTC; CDR3: CASSYISGGLTYEQYF
V: TRBV2; J: TRBJ1-5; D: TRBD1; size: many; length: 16; DNA: TGTGCCAGCAGTGAAGGGCAGGGGGTTAGCAATCAGCCCCAGCATTTT; CDR3: CASSEGQGVSNQPQHF
V: TRBV2; J: TRBJ2-3; D: .; size: few; length: 12; DNA: TGTGCCAGCAGTGAAAGGTCCGATACGCAGTATTTT; CDR3: CASSERSDTQYF
V: TRBV18; J: TRBJ2-3; D: .; size: few; length: 16; DNA: TGTGCCAGCTCACCCATGAGGGGGGGTAGCACAGATACGCAGTATTTT; CDR3: CASSPMRGGSTDTQYF
V: TRBV5-1; J: TRBJ1-5; D: .; size: few; length: 15; DNA: TGCGCCAGCAGCCCCGACGGGGGTTCCCATCAGCCCCAGCATTTT; CDR3: CASSPDGGSHQPQHF
V: TRBV6-5; J: TRBJ1-1; D: .; size: many; length: 13; DNA: TGTGCCAGCAGCTATTCGCCGGGCACTGAAGCTTTCTTT; CDR3: CASSYSPGTEAFF
V: TRBV5-1; J: TRBJ1-1; D: .; size: .; length: 14; DNA: TGCGCCAGCAGCTTTTCACCCGGGACGGATGAAGCTTTCTTT; CDR3: CASSFSPGTDEAFF
V: TRBV5-1; J: TRBJ2-1; D: .; size: few; length: 13; DNA: TGCGCCAGCAGCTTGGAGGCCCACAATGAGCAGTTCTTC; CDR3: CASSLEAHNEQFF
V: TRBV12-3/TRBV12-4; J: TRBJ1-2; D: .; size: .; length: 14; DNA: TGTGCCAGCAGTGCTTCGGGGGAAACCCTAGGCTACACCTTC; CDR3: CASSASGETLGYTF
V: TRBV5-1; J: TRBJ2-5; D: .; size: few; length: 14; DNA: TGCGCCAGCAGTCAAGTCTCACCCCAAGAGACCCAGTACTTC; CDR3: CASSQVSPQETQYF
V: TRBV5-1; J: TRBJ2-5; D: TRBD1; size: few; length: 15; DNA: TGCGCCAGCAGCTGGGGAACAGGGGGTGAGGAGACCCAGTACTTC; CDR3: CASSWGTGGEETQYF
V: TRBV12-3/TRBV12-4; J: TRBJ2-5; D: TRBD1; size: many; length: 12; DNA: TGTGCCAGCAGTCAGGGGGAAGAGACCCAGTACTTC; CDR3: CASSQGEETQYF
V: TRBV20-1; J: TRBJ1-1; D: .; size: many; length: 12; DNA: TGCAGTGCTAGGAAGGGGGTCACTGAAGCTTTCTTT; CDR3: CSARKGVTEAFF
V: TRBV28; J: TRBJ2-1; D: .; size: few; length: 17; DNA: TGTGCCAGCAGTTTCCCCCGCCGGGGTGCGGGCGACAATGAGCAGTTCTTC; CDR3: CASSFPRRGAGDNEQFF
V: TRBV5-5; J: TRBJ2-1; D: .; size: few; length: 15; DNA: TGTGCCAGCAGCTTGTTCGGGCAGGACTACAATGAGCAGTTCTTC; CDR3: CASSLFGQDYNEQFF
V: TRBV20-1; J: TRBJ1-2; D: TRBD1; size: few; length: 15; DNA: TGCAGTGCTAGAGATTGGGCAGGGGGCGACTATGGCTACACCTTC; CDR3: CSARDWAGGDYGYTF
V: TRBV28; J: TRBJ2-5; D: .; size: .; length: 13; DNA: TGTGCCAGCAGTAGCGGACTAACAGAGACCCAGTACTTC; CDR3: CASSSGLTETQYF
V: TRBV2; J: TRBJ2-7; D: TRBD1; size: few; length: 13; DNA: TGTGCCAGCAAAGGACAGGGTTCCTACGAGCAGTACTTC; CDR3: CASKGQGSYEQYF
V: TRBV6-1; J: TRBJ1-1; D: .; size: .; length: 14; DNA: TGTGCCAGCAGATCTACCGGGACAACCACTGAAGCTTTCTTT; CDR3: CASRSTGTTTEAFF
V: TRBV14; J: TRBJ1-6; D: .; size: .; length: 15; DNA: TGTGCCAGCAGCCAAGACCAGGTGCTGCGTTCACCCCTCCACTTT; CDR3: CASSQDQVLRSPLHF
V: TRBV27; J: TRBJ2-1; D: .; size: few; length: 13; DNA: TGTGCCCGCCTGCGGAGACCCTACAATGAGCAGTTCTTC; CDR3: CARLRRPYNEQFF
V: TRBV5-1; J: TRBJ2-1; D: TRBD1; size: .; length: 16; DNA: TGCGCCAGCAGCTCGATCCGGGACAGGGGGATCAATGAGCAGTTCTTC; CDR3: CASSSIRDRGINEQFF
V: TRBV20-1; J: TRBJ2-1; D: .; size: .; length: 11; DNA: TGCAGTGCCACGTTCGGGGATGAGCAGTTCTTC; CDR3: CSATFGDEQFF
V: TRBV7-2; J: TRBJ1-5; D: .; size: many; length: 13; DNA: TGTGCCAGCAGCGGGAGTTGGAATCAGCCCCAGCATTTT; CDR3: CASSGSWNQPQHF
V: TRBV12-3/TRBV12-4; J: TRBJ2-1; D: .; size: .; length: 17; DNA: TGTGCCAGCACCAAAGGGGTTCAGCGGAGCTCCTACAATGAGCAGTTCTTC; CDR3: CASTKGVQRSSYNEQFF
V: TRBV5-1; J: TRBJ2-3; D: TRBD2; size: .; length: 15; DNA: TGCGCCAGCAGCTCTGCGGGGGTTATAACAGATACGCAGTATTTT; CDR3: CASSSAGVITDTQYF
V: TRBV28; J: TRBJ1-1; D: .; size: .; length: 11; DNA: TGTGCCAGCATCACCAGGGTTGAAGCTTTCTTT; CDR3: CASITRVEAFF
V: TRBV5-1; J: TRBJ1-1; D: TRBD1; size: few; length: 14; DNA: TGCGCCAGCAGCGTGGGACAGCCTAACACTGAAGCTTTCTTT; CDR3: CASSVGQPNTEAFF
V: TRBV3-1; J: TRBJ1-1; D: TRBD1; size: .; length: 18; DNA: TGTGCCAGCAGTTTCGGGACAGCGGGCTTCATTATAAGAACTGAAGCTTTCTTT; CDR3: CASSFGTAGFIIRTEAFF
V: TRBV28; J: TRBJ1-5; D: .; size: .; length: 15; DNA: TGTGCCAGCAGTCCCTCCGTCGGGGGGTCTCAGCCCCAGCATTTT; CDR3: CASSPSVGGSQPQHF
V: TRBV27; J: TRBJ2-3; D: .; size: few; length: 14; DNA: TGTGCCAGCAGTTCGGTGCGGGGCACAGATACGCAGTATTTT; CDR3: CASSSVRGTDTQYF
V: TRBV7-2; J: TRBJ1-6; D: .; size: few; length: 15; DNA: TGTGCCAGCAGCTTATCAGGGGTTGCTAATTCACCCCTCCACTTT; CDR3: CASSLSGVANSPLHF
V: TRBV30; J: TRBJ2-7; D: .; size: once; length: 14; DNA: TGTGCCTGGAGTGTTACGGTTGGTCCGTACGAGCAGTACTTC; CDR3: CAWSVTVGPYEQYF
V: TRBV19; J: TRBJ1-5; D: .; size: .; length: 13; DNA: TGTGCCAGTAGTGAGGGCGTGAATCAGCCCCAGCATTTT; CDR3: CASSEGVNQPQHF
V: TRBV12-3/TRBV12-4; J: TRBJ1-5; D: .; size: many; length: 15; DNA: TGTGCCAGCAGTTTCGGGCCGACGGGCAATCAGCCCCAGCATTTT; CDR3: CASSFGPTGNQPQHF
V: TRBV15; J: TRBJ1-4; D: .; size: few; length: 16; DNA: TGTGCCACCAGCAGAGATGCGCAGGCAACTAATGAAAAACTGTTTTTT; CDR3: CATSRDAQATNEKLFF
V: TRBV4-3; J: TRBJ2-2; D: TRBD1; size: many; length: 15; DNA: TGCGCCAGCACCCCGAGGACAGGGAGCACCGGGGAGCTGTTTTTT; CDR3: CASTPRTGSTGELFF
V: TRBV7-2; J: TRBJ2-7; D: .; size: .; length: 15; DNA: TGTGCCAGCAGCCCCCCGGGCAGGGGTTTGCGGGAGCAGTACTTC; CDR3: CASSPPGRGLREQYF
V: TRBV5-1; J: TRBJ1-1; D: TRBD1; size: .; length: 15; DNA: TGCGCCAGCAGCGCCGGACAGGGGGTGAACACTGAAGCTTTCTTT; CDR3: CASSAGQGVNTEAFF
V: TRBV5-1; J: TRBJ2-1; D: .; size: .; length: 15; DNA: TGCGCCAGCAGCTTGATGAGGGGGTCCTACAATGAGCAGTTCTTC; CDR3: CASSLMRGSYNEQFF
V: TRBV20-1; J: TRBJ1-1; D: TRBD1; size: few; length: 15; DNA: TGCAGTGCAAAGACAGGGGGGGGAATGAACACTGAAGCTTTCTTT; CDR3: CSAKTGGGMNTEAFF
V: TRBV12-3/TRBV12-4; J: TRBJ1-3; D: TRBD1; size: many; length: 12; DNA: TGTGCCAGCAGTTCCCGGACAGGGGGCTTAAGTTTT; CDR3: CASSSRTGGLSF
V: TRBV6-2/TRBV6-3; J: TRBJ2-2; D: .; size: few; length: 21; DNA: TGTGCCAGCAGGCCCCGACTGGGGGGGAGCAGGGACAGTACGAACACCGGGGAGCTGTTTTTT; CDR3: CASRPRLGGSRDSTNTGELFF
V: TRBV6-5; J: TRBJ1-2; D: .; size: .; length: 11; DNA: TGTGCCAGCAGAAGGGGATATGGCTACACCTTC; CDR3: CASRRGYGYTF
V: TRBV27; J: TRBJ2-5; D: .; size: many; length: 11; DNA: TGTGCCAGCAGGGGTTGGGAGACCCAGTACTTC; CDR3: CASRGWETQYF
V: TRBV5-1; J: TRBJ2-1; D: TRBD1; size: many; length: 15; DNA: TGCGCCAGCAACGATGGGACAGTGGACGTAAATGAGCAGTTCTTC; CDR3: CASNDGTVDVNEQFF
V: TRBV5-1; J: TRBJ2-1; D: .; size: many; length: 14; DNA: TGCGCCAGCAGCGGGACCAGACCCGACAATGAGCAGTTCTTC; CDR3: CASSGTRPDNEQFF
V: TRBV15; J: TRBJ1-5; D: .; size: .; length: 12; DNA: TGTGCCACCAGCGACCCGCATCAGCCCCAGCATTTT; CDR3: CATSDPHQPQHF
V: TRBV30; J: TRBJ2-1; D: .; size: .; length: 14; DNA: TGTGCCTGGAGTGTAGGTATCCTTGGAAATGAGCAGTTCTTC; CDR3: CAWSVGILGNEQFF
V: TRBV12-3/TRBV12-4; J: TRBJ2-2; D: TRBD1; size: many; length: 15; DNA: TGTGCCAGCAGTTACCCAGGGGGCGACACCGGGGAGCTGTTTTTT; CDR3: CASSYPGGDTGELFF